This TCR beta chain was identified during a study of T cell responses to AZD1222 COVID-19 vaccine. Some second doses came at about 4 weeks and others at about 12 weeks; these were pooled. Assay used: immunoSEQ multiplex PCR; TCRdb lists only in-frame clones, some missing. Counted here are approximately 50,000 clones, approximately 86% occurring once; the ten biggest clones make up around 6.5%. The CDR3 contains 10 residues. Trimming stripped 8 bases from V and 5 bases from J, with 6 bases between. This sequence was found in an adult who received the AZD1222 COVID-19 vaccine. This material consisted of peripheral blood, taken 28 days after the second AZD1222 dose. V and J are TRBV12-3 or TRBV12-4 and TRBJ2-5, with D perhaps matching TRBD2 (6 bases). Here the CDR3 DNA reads TGTGCCAGCGGGGGGGAGACCCAGTACTTC. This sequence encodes CASGGETQYF.